One and the same sample provided the 21 T cell receptor beta chains below, sequenced in a study of blood T cell repertoires in COVID-19 (dated by TCRdb to 2020 to 2021). The library relied on the immunoSEQ multiplex PCR assay. Drawn from immuneACCESS, this table holds only the in-frame rearrangements with V and J called that TCRdb kept. Clones are partly lost; checked studies trace under half to an unresolved V gene and leave the rest unexplained. This sample has around 180,000 clones in its table, and about 82% of those were observed once. Jointly, the top ten make up more than 4.5% of the sample. Input material: peripheral blood. The source is a woman aged 25 to 45 with acute or convalescent COVID-19.

The chain employs TRBV4-3 and TRBJ2-2; D not resolved. Germline V CDR1 and CDR2: LGHNA, YSLEER. Between the trimmed V and J ends, which lost 0 bases and 1 base, there was a span of 6 bases. The CDR3 totals 15 residues. CDR3 sequence reads: CASSQDTGNTGELFF. CDR3 nucleotides: TGCGCCAGCAGCCAAGATACGGGGAACACCGGGGAGCTGTTTTTT.

The chain joins TRBV9 to TRBJ2-3; D possibly corresponds to TRBD1 (8 bases). CDR1 and CDR2 from the germline V gene are SGDLS and YYNGEE. There are 14 residues in the CDR3. V shed 3 bases and J shed 7 bases, with 15 bases lying between them. DNA for the CDR3: TGTGCCAGCAGCGGACCACAGGGGGGGAATACGCAGTATTTT. Translation gives CASSGPQGGNTQYF.

A single count supports this clone. This chain joins TRBV15 and TRBJ1-4; 8 positions agree with TRBD1. The CDR3 has 17 residues. The junction had 9 bases not matched to a gene; V was cut back by 0 bases and J by 6 bases. CDR1 and CDR2 from the germline V gene are LNHNV and YYDKDF (reference sequence). CDR3 in DNA: TGTGCCACCAGCAGAGACTACGGGCCAGGGGGCGATGAAAAACTGTTTTTT. This encodes CATSRDYGPGGDEKLFF.

This chain connects TRBV3-1 (or the pseudogene TRBV3-2) to TRBJ1-3; the D gene is possibly TRBD1 (6 bases). This CDR3 spans 15 amino acids. V was shortened by 0 bases and J by 2 bases, with 8 bases between the two germline ends. Germline V CDR1 and CDR2: LGHDT, YNNKEL (reference sequence). In nucleotides, the CDR3 is TGTGCCAGCAGCCAAGACCACAGGGCTGGAAACACCATATATTTT. This encodes CASSQDHRAGNTIYF.

This sequence joins TRBV7-8 and TRBJ1-5; no definite D call. Germline V gene data show CDR1 as SGHVS and CDR2 as FQNEAQ. This CDR3 contains 13 residues. Trimming removed 5 bases at V and 0 bases at J, with 5 bases between. CDR3 DNA: TGTGCCAGCAGCCGATATAGCAATCAGCCCCAGCATTTT. Protein: CASSRYSNQPQHF.

V is TRBV28 and J is TRBJ2-7; 8 bases align to TRBD2. This CDR3 is built from 14 residues. In germline, CDR1 is MDHEN, CDR2 SYDVKM. J was trimmed by 1 base and V by 7 bases; bases with no gene match: 6. In DNA, the CDR3 is TGTGCCAGCACCAGAGCGGGGGTGTCCTACGAGCAGTACTTC. Its translation: CASTRAGVSYEQYF.

Here the CDR3 reads CASSPEIKTSTAQETQYF. The CDR3, as DNA: TGTGCCAGCAGCCCCGAAATAAAGACGAGCACAGCCCAAGAGACCCAGTACTTC. The V call is TRBV14, the J call TRBJ2-5; D uncertain. V was pared by 4 bases and J by 1 base, with 22 bases between. Per the germline V gene, CDR1 is SGHDN and CDR2 is FVKESK. The CDR3 sequence is 18 residues long.

This sequence joins TRBV7-2 and TRBJ2-7; TRBD2 agrees at 9 bases. Germline loops: CDR1 SGHTA, CDR2 FQGNSA. This CDR3 has 15 amino acids. Trimming cost V 5 bases and J 3 bases; bases outside gene matches: 8. The CDR3, as DNA: TGTGCCAGCAGCCAACGGCCTAGCGGGGACTACGAGCAGTACTTC. This codes for CASSQRPSGDYEQYF.

The chain carries TRBV20-1 and TRBJ1-5, with TRBD1 matching 7 bases. Looked up from germline, CDR1 is DFQATT and CDR2 is SNEGSKA (reference sequence). The CDR3 has 16 residues. V gave up 3 bases and J gave up 0 bases; unmatched junction bases: 8. For the CDR3, the DNA is TGCAGTGCTAGTCCGGGACAGCACTATAGCAATCAGCCCCAGCATTTT. It codes for CSASPGQHYSNQPQHF.

The chain employs TRBV14 and TRBJ1-2; 10 bases match TRBD1. The CDR3 runs 16 residues. Germline CDR1 and CDR2: SGHDN and FVKESK. V shed 3 bases, J shed 7 bases, and the junction held 11 bases outside the gene matches. DNA for the CDR3: TGTGCCAGCAGCCACCGGACAGGGGGAGTCGTATCTGGCTACACCTTC. Translating gives CASSHRTGGVVSGYTF.

The chain links TRBV5-4 to TRBJ2-7, with D tentatively TRBD2 (7 bases). Trimming stripped 0 bases from V and 6 bases from J, with 16 bases between. The CDR3 loop spans 15 amino acids. Germline CDR1 reads SGHNT; CDR2 reads YYREEE (reference sequence). CDR3 in amino acids: CASSLAKGGPSEQYF. CDR3 DNA sequence: TGTGCCAGCAGCTTGGCGAAGGGGGGGCCTTCCGAGCAGTACTTC.

In regard to this clone: This sample includes further DNA sequences coding for the same CDR3. V and J are TRBV9 and TRBJ2-7; possibly TRBD1 for D (6 bases). Trimming removed 2 bases at V and 3 bases at J, with 12 bases between. Per germline, CDR1 SGDLS and CDR2 YYNGEE. CDR3 length: 14 amino acids. The CDR3 loop reads CASSVAGASYEQYF. The CDR3 nucleotides are TGTGCCAGCAGCGTTGCAGGGGCGAGCTACGAGCAGTACTTC.

The genes are TRBV25-1 and TRBJ1-3, with TRBD1 as a possible D gene (5 bases). This CDR3 is 15 amino acids long. Germline V gene data show CDR1 as MGHDK and CDR2 as SYGVNS. Trimming removed 4 bases from V and 4 bases from J, with 14 bases in between. CDR3 DNA: TGTGCCAGCAGTGGATACGGGGGTTGGGGAAACACCATATATTTT. Encoded protein: CASSGYGGWGNTIYF.

CDR3 amino acids: CASGTGQGNTGELFF. In nucleotides, the CDR3 is TGTGCCAGCGGCACGGGACAGGGCAACACCGGGGAGCTGTTTTTT. J is TRBJ2-2 and V is TRBV2; 9 bases fit TRBD1. CDR1 and CDR2 (germline): SNHLY, FYNNEI. V gave up 8 bases and J gave up 2 bases; unmatched junction bases: 6. The CDR3 is 15 amino acids.

This chain links TRBV29-1 with TRBJ2-3; TRBD2 matches at 7 bases. This CDR3 contains 16 residues. V shed 5 bases and J 5 bases; nucleotides not matched to a gene: 16. Germline V gene lookup returns CDR1 SQVTM and CDR2 ANQGSEA. CDR3: CSVTLYSAGAVDTQYF. The CDR3, as DNA: TGCAGCGTTACCTTATATTCTGCGGGAGCGGTAGATACGCAGTATTTT.

The V gene is TRBV5-5, the J gene TRBJ2-1; no reliable D call. CDR3 length equals 13 residues. Per the germline V gene, CDR1 is SGHKS and CDR2 is YYEKEE (reference sequence). The V and J ends lost 5 bases and 9 bases respectively, with 15 bases between them. The DNA of the CDR3 is TGTGCCAGCAGTTCCGGAGCCCTCTCTGAGCAGTTCTTC. This translates into CASSSGALSEQFF.

This chain uses TRBV29-1 with TRBJ2-1, with TRBD2 matching 9 bases. With V trimmed by 6 bases and J by 2 bases, 2 bases remained unmatched. The length of the CDR3 is 13 residues. Germline assignment: CDR1 SQVTM and CDR2 ANQGSEA. CDR3 coding DNA: TGCAGCGTGGGACTAGCCACCTACAATGAGCAGTTCTTC. It yields the protein CSVGLATYNEQFF.

The chain carries TRBV5-6 and TRBJ1-4, with D tentatively TRBD1 (6 bases). The V gene's germline CDR1 is SGHDT and CDR2 YYEEEE. The CDR3 totals 15 residues. Trimming stripped 3 bases from V and 8 bases from J, with 17 bases between. The CDR3 is CASSSQGTGDEKLFF. As DNA, the CDR3 is TGTGCCAGCAGCTCACAGGGAACCGGGGACGAAAAACTGTTTTTT. Full variable domain (missing parts from reference TRBV5-6 and TRBJ1-4): DAGVTQSPTHLIKTRGQQVTLRCSPKSGHDTVSWYQQALGQGPQFIFQYYEEEERQRGNFPDRFSGHQFPNYSSELNVNALLLGDSALYLCASSSQGTGDEKLFFGSGTQLSVL.

The CDR3 sequence is CAWSAGQGNTGELFF. The CDR3 DNA reads as TGTGCCTGGAGTGCGGGACAGGGGAACACCGGGGAGCTGTTTTTT. The chain uses TRBV30 and TRBJ2-2; 9 nucleotides line up with TRBD1. Germline V gene sequence: CDR1 GTSNPN, CDR2 SVGIG (reference sequence). The CDR3 is 15 residues long. The trim removed 1 base at V and 1 base at J, leaving 1 base unmatched.

The chain recombines TRBV19 with TRBJ2-1; 7 nucleotides agree with TRBD2. Germline lookup yields CDR1 LNHDA and CDR2 SQIVND (reference sequence). Trimming took 5 bases from V and 5 from J; bases not matched to a gene: 12. The CDR3 sequence is 16 residues long. CDR3 coding DNA: TGTGCCAGTAGTCCAACTAGCGCGAAAGACCACAATGAGCAGTTCTTC. This translates into CASSPTSAKDHNEQFF.

The chain uses TRBV9 and TRBJ1-3; 7 nucleotides align to TRBD1. CDR1 SGDLS and CDR2 YYNGEE come from the germline V gene. There are 13 residues in the CDR3. After removal of 4 bases from V and 7 bases from J, the junction contained 5 bases not matched to a gene. In DNA form, the CDR3 reads TGTGCCAGCAGCTCACCGACAGGGAACACCATATATTTT. It specifies CASSSPTGNTIYF.